The sequence of this T cell receptor (beta chain) was determined in a study of T cells in Graves' hyperthyroidism and ophthalmopathy. On the study more broadly: Peripheral blood draws took place at initial diagnosis, ahead of any treatment. The study's findings and limits: The majority of expanded thyroid clonotypes above 0.001 also appeared in blood.

Participants, patients aged 18 to 65, had newly diagnosed hyperthyroidism with a duration under 2 months. Diagnoses rested on clinical symptoms, serum thyroxine and TRAb, thyroid ultrasound and orbital computed tomography. It was RNA transcripts that yielded the amplified TCR beta CDR3 regions. First-round RT-PCR targeting the TCR CDR3 was performed with the HTBI primer set. A single record per CDR3 protein comes from TCRdb applying MiXCR to the multiplex PCR reads. The data show about 480,000 distinct CDR3 sequences, with approximately 15% seen just once and 15% to 20% held by the top ten. With 3 bases removed from V and 0 bases from J, the gap between germline ends came to 10 bases. Germline assignment: CDR1 DFQATT and CDR2 SNEGSKA (reference sequence). The CDR3 runs 14 residues. About this clonotype: The antigen remains unidentified.

The chain couples TRBV20-1 to TRBJ2-3, with a possible D match to TRBD2 (5 bases). This receptor was taken from a woman under 30 with Graves' hyperthyroidism. Specimen: blood. In nucleotides, the CDR3 is TGCAGTGCTAGGGAGCGGACTAGCACAGATACGCAGTATTTT. This sequence encodes CSARERTSTDTQYF.